Included here is one T cell receptor (beta chain) sequence, with context. CDR1 is SNHLY, CDR2 FYNNEI, per germline. The CDR3 extends over 12 amino acids. Assay used: immunoSEQ multiplex PCR; TCRdb lists only in-frame clones, some missing. This table has under 200,000 clones, about 80% appearing once. This sample stems from a study of blood T cell repertoires in COVID-19. Study overall: PBMCs, B-cell-depleted T cells, or T cells provided the cDNA or gDNA that made up the material.

The chain has TRBV2 and TRBJ1-2, with unresolved D. This TCR was sampled from a man aged 60 to 75 with acute or convalescent COVID-19. Sequenced sample: peripheral blood. CDR3 sequence (DNA): TGTGCGGGTGGAGTCACTAACTATGGCTACACCTTC. Translating gives CAGGVTNYGYTF.